The rows below give T cell receptor beta chains drawn from one sample of a study of identical twins. TCRdb used MiXCR to reprocess the 5' RACE reads, holding one entry per CDR3 protein. Seen here are approximately 590,000 distinct CDR3 sequences, around 9.6% observed once, and the top ten hold under 3%. These data were also filed under a second study, of yellow fever vaccine responses in identical twins.

The sample comprised PBMCs. All receptors come from a young woman in good health. Each CDR3 is given with its conserved first and last residue. Each record gives: CDR3 length, J gene, V gene, D gene, clone size, CDR3 protein, CDR3 DNA. A D gene is named only where the DNA matches it firmly. A row's size may be missing; if present it is once, few, many or a size class.

15 | TRBJ1-5 | TRBV6-2/TRBV6-3 | . | . | CASSYSGHSNQPQHF | TGTGCCAGCAGTTACTCGGGACATAGCAATCAGCCCCAGCATTTT
14 | TRBJ2-7 | TRBV27 | . | few | CASSIRASAYEQYF | TGTGCCAGCAGTATCAGGGCCAGTGCCTACGAGCAGTACTTC
14 | TRBJ2-2 | TRBV9 | . | many | CASSSTIVSGELFF | TGTGCCAGCAGCTCCACAATAGTATCCGGGGAGCTGTTTTTT
15 | TRBJ2-7 | TRBV3-1 | TRBD2 | . | CASSLRLAGVDEQYF | TGTGCCAGCAGCCTAAGACTAGCGGGGGTGGACGAGCAGTACTTC
15 | TRBJ2-5 | TRBV18 | . | . | CASSPFTASQETQYF | TGTGCCAGCTCACCATTCACAGCCTCTCAAGAGACCCAGTACTTC
14 | TRBJ2-5 | TRBV5-4 | . | few | CASRLEISQETQYF | TGTGCCAGCAGGTTGGAAATTAGTCAAGAGACCCAGTACTTC
15 | TRBJ2-3 | TRBV20-1 | . | few | CSATLFGASTDTQYF | TGCAGTGCCACACTTTTTGGTGCTAGCACAGATACGCAGTATTTT
13 | TRBJ1-1 | TRBV29-1 | TRBD1 | many | CSVWTGGFTEAFF | TGCAGCGTTTGGACAGGGGGCTTCACTGAAGCTTTCTTT
12 | TRBJ2-1 | TRBV29-1 | . | few | CSVVATYNEQFF | TGCAGCGTTGTAGCCACCTACAATGAGCAGTTCTTC
17 | TRBJ2-7 | TRBV28 | TRBD1 | . | CASRNLRGTGGTYEQYF | TGTGCCAGCAGAAACTTACGAGGGACAGGGGGTACGTACGAGCAGTACTTC
18 | TRBJ2-2 | TRBV10-3 | TRBD1 | few | CAIRRGQGASMNTGELFF | TGTGCCATCAGGCGCGGCCAGGGGGCATCGATGAACACCGGGGAGCTGTTTTTT
18 | TRBJ2-1 | TRBV4-2 | TRBD2 | . | CASSQEGITSAQYNEQFF | TGTGCCAGCAGCCAAGAGGGGATCACTAGCGCCCAATACAATGAGCAGTTCTTC
14 | TRBJ1-6 | TRBV7-2 | TRBD1 | many | CASTLTGNNSPLHF | TGTGCCAGCACCCTGACAGGGAATAATTCACCCCTCCACTTT
14 | TRBJ2-7 | TRBV29-1 | . | . | CSVEMRGISYEQYF | TGCAGCGTTGAGATGAGGGGAATTTCCTACGAGCAGTACTTC